This passage covers 26 T cell receptor beta chains from one sample sequenced in a study of beta chain features in type 1 diabetes. General study results and limits: In every one of the four CD4+ subsets, TCRB CDR3s were moderately but significantly shorter in Type 1 diabetes patients.

The entirety of the isolated RNA underwent reverse transcription, so expressed TCRB transcripts were sequenced. Sequencing used immunoSEQ multiplex PCR; TCRdb keeps in-frame clones, though not all of them. The sample lists under 350,000 clones, 14% occurring once. Their recognized antigens are unknown. Sequenced: naive CD4+ T cells from blood. All receptors come from a man under 40 with type 1 diabetes.

This clone was recorded once. CDR3 sequence (DNA): TGCGCCAGCAGCCAAGTCCCTAGAGCGGGAGGTGCGGAGACCCAGTACTTC. It specifies CASSQVPRAGGAETQYF. The chain couples TRBV4-1 to TRBJ2-5, with 9 bases identical to TRBD2. V dropped 1 base and J dropped 5; count of bases not matched to a gene: 11. This CDR3 has 17 amino acids. Germline lookup yields CDR1 MGHRA and CDR2 YSYEKL.

This clone has more than one count but fewer than ten. This chain joins TRBV6-4 and TRBJ2-1, with D uncertain. V shed 0 bases and J shed 7 bases, with 4 bases lying between them. This CDR3 spans 12 amino acids. CDR1 and CDR2 (germline): MRHNA, SNTAGT. Here the CDR3 DNA reads TGTGCCAGCAGTGACTCGTCGAATGAGCAGTTCTTC. Translation: CASSDSSNEQFF.

The chain uses TRBV5-4 and TRBJ1-5; possibly TRBD1 for D (5 bases). The V end lost 9 bases, the J end lost 0 bases, and 13 bases lay between the germline ends. The CDR3 is 14 residues long. CDR1 and CDR2 (germline): SGHNT, YYREEE (reference sequence). Here the CDR3 reads CATGRGDSNQPQHF. In nucleotides, the CDR3 is TGTGCCACGGGCCGGGGGGATAGCAATCAGCCCCAGCATTTT. The full variable domain, with the rest looked up from reference TRBV5-4 and TRBJ1-5, is ETGVTQSPTHLIKTRGQQVTLRCSSQSGHNTVSWYQQALGQGPQFIFQYYREEENGRGNFPPRFSGLQFPNYSSELNVNALELDDSALYLCATGRGDSNQPQHFGDGTRLSIL.

The rearrangement links TRBV9 to TRBJ2-1; 7 bases match TRBD1. V lost 2 bases to trimming and J lost 4 bases; unmatched junction nucleotides: 6. The CDR3 covers 15 residues. Per the germline V gene, CDR1 is SGDLS and CDR2 is YYNGEE. CDR3 nucleotide sequence: TGTGCCAGCAGCGTCGGTGGACAGGATTACAATGAGCAGTTCTTC. It translates to CASSVGGQDYNEQFF.

This clone was seen a few times. The chain recombines TRBV30 with TRBJ2-2, with TRBD2 matching 9 bases. This CDR3 region has 15 residues. V lost 5 bases, J lost 4 bases, and 8 bases stayed unmatched. Germline lookup yields CDR1 GTSNPN and CDR2 SVGIG (reference sequence). The DNA of the CDR3 is TGTGCCTGGTCCGTGGCGGGAGGGGCCACCGGGGAGCTGTTTTTT. It is translated as CAWSVAGGATGELFF.

This clone was counted between two and nine times. The chain links TRBV4-3 to TRBJ2-1; the match to TRBD2 covers 7 bases. Per germline, CDR1 LGHNA and CDR2 YSLEER. V lost 0 bases and J lost 5; bases outside the gene matches: 4. The CDR3 extends over 15 amino acids. The DNA of the CDR3 is TGCGCCAGCAGCCAAGAGGCGGGGGTACACAATGAGCAGTTCTTC. Translated, it gives CASSQEAGVHNEQFF.

The chain joins TRBV20-1 to TRBJ1-1; no clear D. The CDR3 consists of 11 residues. V shed 7 bases and J shed 3 bases, with 9 bases lying between them. CDR1 is DFQATT and CDR2 is SNEGSKA in the germline V gene (reference sequence). CDR3 sequence reads: CSGSPYTEAFF. In nucleotides, the CDR3 is TGCAGTGGAAGCCCGTACACTGAAGCTTTCTTT.

The V gene is TRBV15, the J gene TRBJ2-7; 7 positions agree with TRBD1. Trimming took 3 bases from V and 2 from J; bases not matched to a gene: 4. This CDR3 has 14 amino acids. Germline CDR1 and CDR2: LNHNV and YYDKDF (reference sequence). This chain's CDR3 is CATSSNRGPYEQYF. Written as DNA, the CDR3 is TGTGCCACCAGCAGCAACAGGGGACCCTACGAGCAGTACTTC.

This clone has more than one count but fewer than ten. The chain joins TRBV7-8 to TRBJ2-5; D unresolved. V was trimmed by 1 base and J by 2 bases, leaving 11 bases between them. CDR3 size: 15 residues. The germline gives CDR1 SGHVS, CDR2 FQNEAQ. CDR3 amino acids: CASSLDLSRQETQYF. CDR3 sequence (DNA): TGTGCCAGCAGCTTAGATCTTAGCCGGCAAGAGACCCAGTACTTC.

This rearrangement joins TRBV19 to TRBJ2-3; 8 bases match TRBD1. J lost 5 bases, V lost 5 bases, and 6 bases had no gene match. CDR3 length: 14 amino acids. Germline-derived CDR1 and CDR2 are LNHDA and SQIVND (reference sequence). In nucleotides, the CDR3 is TGTGCCAGTAGTCGGACAGGGTGGGAAGATACGCAGTATTTT. Residues: CASSRTGWEDTQYF. Full variable domain (outside the CDR3, taken from reference TRBV19 and TRBJ2-3): DGGITQSPKYLFRKEGQNVTLSCEQNLNHDAMYWYRQDPGQGLRLIYYSQIVNDFQKGDIAEGYSVSREKKESFPLTVTSAQKNPTAFYLCASSRTGWEDTQYFGPGTRLTVL.

This clone was observed a handful of times. The rearrangement links TRBV7-2 to TRBJ2-6; the D is unclear. CDR3 length: 15 residues. Trimming pared 4 bases from V and 0 bases from J, leaving 7 bases between. The germline V gene encodes CDR1 SGHTA and CDR2 FQGNSA. The CDR3 nucleotides are TGTGCCAGCAGCTACCCCGGCTCTGGGGCCAACGTCCTGACTTTC. Translation: CASSYPGSGANVLTF.

The chain combines TRBV5-6 with TRBJ2-1, with a tentative D call TRBD1 (5 bases). V lost 4 bases and J lost 12, with 11 bases in between. The CDR3 totals 11 residues. Germline assignment: CDR1 SGHDT and CDR2 YYEEEE. CDR3 sequence reads: CASSLGVLQFF. As DNA, the CDR3 is TGTGCCAGCAGCCTAGGGGTTTTGCAGTTCTTC.

This clone was seen more than once but under ten times. The chain employs TRBV7-9 and TRBJ1-3; 8 bases agree with TRBD1. There are 16 residues in the CDR3. Germline V gene data show CDR1 as SEHNR and CDR2 as FQNEAQ (reference sequence). V trimming: 1 base; J trimming: 3 bases; junction bases outside the gene matches: 5. The CDR3 loop is CASSLGQGLSGNTIYF. CDR3 in DNA: TGTGCCAGCAGCTTAGGACAGGGGCTGAGTGGAAACACCATATATTTT. Full variable domain (rest looked up from reference TRBV7-9 and TRBJ1-3): DTGVSQNPRHKITKRGQNVTFRCDPISEHNRLYWYRQTLGQGPEFLTYFQNEAQLEKSRLLSDRFSAERPKGSFSTLEIQRTEQGDSAMYLCASSLGQGLSGNTIYFGEGSWLTVV.

There are a few counts of this clone. The genes are TRBV7-9 and TRBJ2-7; 15 bases line up with TRBD2. The CDR3 length is 15 residues. Germline CDR1 is SEHNR and CDR2 is FQNEAQ (reference sequence). V lost 4 bases, J lost 8 bases, and 6 bases stayed unmatched. The CDR3 nucleotides are TGTGCCAGCAGCTCCGTTGGACTAGCGGGAGGGCAGCAGTACTTC. It translates to CASSSVGLAGGQQYF.

This clone came up a few times. The V and J genes are TRBV6-6 and TRBJ2-1; D is ambiguous. From germline, CDR1 is MNHNY and CDR2 SVGAGI (reference sequence). Trimming stripped 4 bases from V and 8 bases from J, with 6 bases between. The CDR3 covers 11 residues. The CDR3 sequence is CASSSRYEQFF. As DNA, the CDR3 is TGTGCCAGCAGTTCTAGGTATGAGCAGTTCTTC.

This clone was seen a single time. Here the CDR3 DNA reads TGTGCCAGCAGAGGCAGAGCAGCGGGAGAAGAGACCCAGTACTTC. Translated, it gives CASRGRAAGEETQYF. The V call is TRBV6-5, the J call TRBJ2-5, with 8 bases matching TRBD2. The germline V gene has CDR1 MNHEY and CDR2 SVGAGI. Trimming removed 6 bases from V and 3 bases from J; junction bases left unmatched: 9. CDR3 length equals 15 residues.

The chain couples TRBV30 to TRBJ2-5, with 8 nucleotides matching TRBD2. Trimming cost V 3 bases and J 1 base; bases outside gene matches: 4. This CDR3 has 14 amino acids. CDR1 is GTSNPN, CDR2 SVGIG, per germline (reference sequence). CDR3 in DNA: TGTGCCTGGAGCCCGGGAGGGGTCCAAGAGACCCAGTACTTC. This gives the protein CAWSPGGVQETQYF. The full variable domain, completed using reference TRBV30 and TRBJ2-5, is SQTIHQWPATLVQPVGSPLSLECTVEGTSNPNLYWYRQAAGRGLQLLFYSVGIGQISSEVPQNLSASRPQDRQFILSSKKLLLSDSGFYLCAWSPGGVQETQYFGPGTRLLVL.

DNA of the CDR3: TGTGCCACCAGCTCGGTGAACAATGAGCAGTTCTTC. Its translation: CATSSVNNEQFF. The V call is TRBV15, the J call TRBJ2-1; D is unclear. The CDR3 has 12 residues. Germline lookup yields CDR1 LNHNV and CDR2 YYDKDF (reference sequence). V lost 5 bases, J lost 5 bases, and 7 bases lay in between.

This sequence joins TRBV2 and TRBJ1-1; D possibly corresponds to TRBD1 (6 bases). Germline V gene data show CDR1 as SNHLY and CDR2 as FYNNEI. Trimming left V 7 bases short and J 0 bases short, with 12 bases between. The CDR3 consists of 14 residues. CDR3 sequence reads: CASNYRVVNTEAFF. CDR3 in DNA: TGTGCCAGCAATTACAGGGTTGTGAACACTGAAGCTTTCTTT.

V gene TRBV5-6 combines with J gene TRBJ2-1, with D maybe TRBD2 (6 bases). There are 13 residues in the CDR3. The V gene lost 0 bases and the J gene lost 16 bases, with 17 bases spanning the gap. Germline V gene data show CDR1 as SGHDT and CDR2 as YYEEEE. The CDR3 here is CASSLGVGREEFF. CDR3 in DNA: TGTGCCAGCAGCTTGGGGGTCGGCAGGGAGGAATTCTTC.

This sequence joins TRBV5-1 and TRBJ2-3; TRBD1 might be the D (6 bases). CDR1 is SGHRS and CDR2 is YFSETQ in the germline V gene. CDR3 length: 14 residues. V lost 5 bases and J 0 bases, leaving 10 bases between the germline ends. CDR3 in amino acids: CASRQQGSTDTQYF. CDR3 in DNA: TGCGCCAGCAGGCAACAGGGAAGCACAGATACGCAGTATTTT.

The V and J genes are TRBV2 and TRBJ2-7; the D gene is possibly TRBD1 (6 bases). Germline CDR1 is SNHLY and CDR2 is FYNNEI. The CDR3 sequence is 12 residues long. Trimming removed 2 bases at V and 4 bases at J, with 6 bases between. CDR3 nucleotide sequence: TGTGCCAGCAGTGAAAGGGGGTACGAGCAGTACTTC. Its protein product is CASSERGYEQYF.

This clone appeared a few times. The chain combines TRBV6-6 with TRBJ2-7, with 9 positions matching TRBD1. CDR3 length: 14 amino acids. V lost 8 bases and J lost 6; bases outside the gene matches: 11. The germline V gene encodes CDR1 MNHNY and CDR2 SVGAGI (reference sequence). The CDR3 spells CASGGQGTVLEQYF. CDR3 DNA sequence: TGTGCCAGCGGAGGACAGGGGACCGTTCTCGAGCAGTACTTC.

This chain uses TRBV28 with TRBJ2-3; perhaps TRBD2 as D (7 bases). The CDR3 has 15 amino acids. Trimming left V 4 bases short and J 3 bases short, with 14 bases between. Germline loops: CDR1 MDHEN, CDR2 SYDVKM. CDR3 sequence: CASSSGGVGTDTQYF. CDR3 bases: TGTGCCAGCAGTTCGGGGGGCGTTGGGACAGATACGCAGTATTTT.

This clone was observed a handful of times. This chain's CDR3 is CASSGEIRADTEAFF. CDR3 nucleotides: TGTGCCAGCAGCGGGGAGATACGAGCGGACACTGAAGCTTTCTTT. The chain has TRBV9 and TRBJ1-1; no clear D. This CDR3 comprises 15 residues. V was clipped by 3 bases and J by 3 bases, with 15 bases between them. Germline CDR1 SGDLS, CDR2 YYNGEE. The entire variable domain, with the rest obtained from reference TRBV9 and TRBJ1-1, is as follows: DSGVTQTPKHLITATGQRVTLRCSPRSGDLSVYWYQQSLDQGLQFLIQYYNGEERAKGNILERFSAQQFPDLHSELNLSSLELGDSALYFCASSGEIRADTEAFFGQGTRLTVV.

The rearrangement uses TRBV14 and TRBJ1-1; no reliable D call. The V gene's germline CDR1 is SGHDN and CDR2 FVKESK. The length of the CDR3 is 13 residues. Between the trimmed V and J ends, which lost 3 bases and 5 bases, there was a span of 10 bases. CDR3 coding DNA: TGTGCCAGCAGCCACACCTGGAGGACTGAAGCTTTCTTT. Encoded protein: CASSHTWRTEAFF.